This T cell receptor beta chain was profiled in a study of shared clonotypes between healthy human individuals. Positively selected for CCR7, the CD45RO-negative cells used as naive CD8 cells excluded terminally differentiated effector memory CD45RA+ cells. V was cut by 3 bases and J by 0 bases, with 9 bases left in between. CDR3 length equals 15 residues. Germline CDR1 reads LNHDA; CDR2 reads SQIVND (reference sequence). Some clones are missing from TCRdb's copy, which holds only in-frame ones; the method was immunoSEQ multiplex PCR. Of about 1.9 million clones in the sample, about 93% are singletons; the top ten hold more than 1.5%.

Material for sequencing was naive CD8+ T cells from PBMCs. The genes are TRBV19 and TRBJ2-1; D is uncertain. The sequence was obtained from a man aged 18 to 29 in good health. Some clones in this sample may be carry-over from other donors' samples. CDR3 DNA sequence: TGTGCCAGTAGTATGATGCCTGGCTCCTACAATGAGCAGTTCTTC. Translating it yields CASSMMPGSYNEQFF.